Each of the 9 T cell receptor beta chains below was sequenced from the same sample in a study of blood T cell repertoires in COVID-19. Repertoires were generated with immunoSEQ multiplex PCR, while TCRdb's copy carries only in-frame clones and drops some. The table lists about 42,000 clones, 90% of them singletons. The sequenced material came from peripheral blood. Receptor source: a man between 45 and 60 years old with active COVID-19.

This sequence joins TRBV14 and TRBJ1-2; 8 bases line up with TRBD1. V trimming: 4 bases; J trimming: 1 base; junction bases outside the gene matches: 5. CDR3 length: 15 amino acids. Per the germline V gene, CDR1 is SGHDN and CDR2 is FVKESK. The CDR3 reads CASSPDREDNYGYTF. The DNA for the CDR3 is TGTGCCAGCAGCCCGGACAGGGAAGATAACTATGGCTACACCTTC.

This clone came up a few times. The CDR3: CASSQDLRPSRGNEQFF. In DNA, the CDR3 is TGCGCCAGCAGCCAAGATCTCAGACCCAGCAGGGGGAATGAGCAGTTCTTC. The V call is TRBV4-1, the J call TRBJ2-1; 7 bases fit TRBD1. This CDR3 spans 17 amino acids. V was clipped by 0 bases and J by 7 bases; unmatched bases: 12. Germline CDR1 and CDR2: MGHRA and YSYEKL.

The chain has TRBV4-3 and TRBJ1-6; possibly TRBD1 for D (6 bases). Germline V gene data show CDR1 as LGHNA and CDR2 as YSLEER. The CDR3 sequence is 16 residues long. V gave up 0 bases and J gave up 10 bases, with 16 bases separating them. The chain's CDR3 is CASSQDWGGARSPLHF. Written as DNA, the CDR3 is TGCGCCAGCAGCCAAGATTGGGGGGGGGCGAGGTCACCCCTCCACTTT.

This clone was counted only a few times. This chain uses TRBV3-1 (or the pseudogene TRBV3-2) with TRBJ2-1; a possible D gene is TRBD1 (7 bases). CDR3 length: 15 amino acids. Germline CDR1 LGHDT, CDR2 YNNKEL (reference sequence). V was pared by 5 bases and J by 2 bases, with 13 bases between. Written as DNA, the CDR3 is TGTGCCAGCAGCAAGACAGGGAGGACCTACAATGAGCAGTTCTTC. This encodes CASSKTGRTYNEQFF.

The chain links TRBV18 to TRBJ2-5, with TRBD1 matching 10 bases. CDR1 KGHSH and CDR2 LQKENI come from the germline V gene. V was clipped by 3 bases and J by 5 bases; unmatched bases: 9. This CDR3 spans 16 amino acids. The CDR3 nucleotides read TGTGCCAGCTCACCTCGACAGGGGGCCACCTTCGAGACCCAGTACTTC. As protein: CASSPRQGATFETQYF. The whole variable domain, remainder taken from reference TRBV18 and TRBJ2-5, is NAGVMQNPRHLVRRRGQEARLRCSPMKGHSHVYWYRQLPEEGLKFMVYLQKENIIDESGMPKERFSAEFPKEGPSILRIQQVVRGDSAAYFCASSPRQGATFETQYFGPGTRLLVL.

This clone occurred once. CDR3 DNA: TGTGCCAGCAGCCGGGACAGGGATAGCAATCAGCCCCAGCATTTT. Translating gives CASSRDRDSNQPQHF. This chain connects TRBV4-2 to TRBJ1-5, with TRBD1 identical over 9 bases. Germline V gene lookup returns CDR1 LGHNA and CDR2 YNFKEQ. The junction had 1 base not matched to a gene; V was cut back by 4 bases and J by 0 bases. The CDR3 is made up of 15 amino acids.

This chain connects TRBV27 to TRBJ1-6; maybe TRBD1 (6 bases). The length of the CDR3 is 15 residues. The V end lost 7 bases, the J end lost 10 bases, and 20 bases lay between the germline ends. Germline CDR1 MNHEY, CDR2 SMNVEV (reference sequence). This CDR3 is CASTPRPGERSPLHF. CDR3 coding DNA: TGTGCCAGCACCCCCCGGCCAGGGGAGCGGTCACCCCTCCACTTT.

The chain is built from TRBV25-1 and TRBJ2-7; weak D call: TRBD2 (5 bases). This CDR3 is 10 amino acids long. Looked up from germline, CDR1 is MGHDK and CDR2 is SYGVNS. The CDR3 DNA reads TGTGGTGGAGGAATCGACGAGCAGTACTTC. Residues: CGGGIDEQYF.

The CDR3 loop is CASSTQAYNEQFF. CDR3 nucleotides: TGTGCCAGTAGTACACAGGCCTACAATGAGCAGTTCTTC. V is TRBV19 and J is TRBJ2-1, with D perhaps TRBD1 (5 bases). The CDR3 has 13 amino acids. Germline V gene sequence: CDR1 LNHDA, CDR2 SQIVND (reference sequence). The V gene lost 4 bases and the J gene lost 2 bases, with 6 bases spanning the gap.